This TCR beta chain originates from a study of blood T cell repertoires in COVID-19. CDR1 and CDR2 (germline): MNHEY, SVGAGI. The ends were cut back, 0 bases at V and 3 bases at J, with 12 bases in the middle. The CDR3 is 15 amino acids. Enrollees, about 18 to 90 years old, lived in approximately 24 US areas. Which cohort a participant joined came from the clinical history participants gave. Source study methods: Counts of nucleated cells, estimated from reference gene primer amplification, were obtained. Clones were read by immunoSEQ multiplex PCR, and TCRdb kept only the in-frame ones, dropping some. That table is the source of V, J and clone size, and D and trimming were worked out from the DNA. This sample carries 110,000 to 150,000 clones, 70% to 90% of them seen once, and the ten largest clones take around 6.5%.

The rearrangement joins TRBV6-5 to TRBJ2-7; weak D call: TRBD2 (7 bases). Material for sequencing was PBMCs or T cells enriched from blood (not recorded which). This receptor was identified in a woman aged 40 to 50 who had recovered from COVID-19. CDR3 protein: CASSYSREGGYEQYF. The CDR3 bases are TGTGCCAGCAGTTACTCGAGGGAGGGGGGCTACGAGCAGTACTTC.